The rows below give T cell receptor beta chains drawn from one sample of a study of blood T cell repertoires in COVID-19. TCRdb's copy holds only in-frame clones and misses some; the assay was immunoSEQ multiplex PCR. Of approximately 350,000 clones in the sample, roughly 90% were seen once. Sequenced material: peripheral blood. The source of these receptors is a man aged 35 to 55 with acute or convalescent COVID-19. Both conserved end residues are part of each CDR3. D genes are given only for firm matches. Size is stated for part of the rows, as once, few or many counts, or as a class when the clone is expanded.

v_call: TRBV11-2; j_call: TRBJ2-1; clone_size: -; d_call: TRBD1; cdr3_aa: CASSTLRQGAIYNEQFF; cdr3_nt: TGTGCCAGCAGCACACTGAGACAGGGGGCGATTTACAATGAGCAGTTCTTC
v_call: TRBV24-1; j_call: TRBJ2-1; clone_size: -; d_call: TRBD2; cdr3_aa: CATSDSPRQNSGRFSYNEQFF; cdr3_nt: TGTGCCACCAGTGATTCCCCCCGACAGAACAGCGGGAGGTTCTCCTACAATGAGCAGTTCTTC
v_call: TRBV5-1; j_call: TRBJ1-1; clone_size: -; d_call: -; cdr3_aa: CASSERQANTEAFF; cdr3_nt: TGCGCCAGCAGCGAGAGACAGGCGAACACTGAAGCTTTCTTT
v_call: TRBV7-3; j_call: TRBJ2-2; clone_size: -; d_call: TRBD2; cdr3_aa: CASSAPSGGTNTGELFF; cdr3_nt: TGTGCCAGCAGCGCTCCTAGCGGGGGGACGAACACCGGGGAGCTGTTTTTT
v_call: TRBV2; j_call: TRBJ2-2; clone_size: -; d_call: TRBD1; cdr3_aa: CASMTGRTGELFF; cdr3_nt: TGTGCCAGCATGACAGGGAGAACCGGGGAGCTGTTTTTT
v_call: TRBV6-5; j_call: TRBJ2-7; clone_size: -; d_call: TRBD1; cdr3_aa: CASSSGGTGHEQYF; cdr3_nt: TGTGCCAGCAGTTCCGGGGGGACAGGGCACGAGCAGTACTTC
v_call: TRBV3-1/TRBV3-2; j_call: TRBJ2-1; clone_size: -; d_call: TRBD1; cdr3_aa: CASSQVGQGEEFF; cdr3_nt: TGTGCCAGCAGCCAAGTCGGACAGGGCGAGGAGTTCTTC
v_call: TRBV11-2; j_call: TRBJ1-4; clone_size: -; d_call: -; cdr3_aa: CASSPRGLFGEVEKLFF; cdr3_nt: TGTGCCAGCAGCCCTAGGGGTCTTTTCGGCGAGGTTGAAAAACTGTTTTTT
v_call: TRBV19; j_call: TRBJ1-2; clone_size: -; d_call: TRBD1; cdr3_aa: CASSIGGQGHGYTF; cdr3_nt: TGTGCCAGTAGTATCGGAGGACAGGGCCATGGCTACACCTTC
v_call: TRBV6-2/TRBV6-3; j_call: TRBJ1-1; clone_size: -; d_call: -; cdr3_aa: CASSYTSGGLNTEAFF; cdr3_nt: TGTGCCAGCAGTTACACCAGCGGGGGGCTTAACACTGAAGCTTTCTTT
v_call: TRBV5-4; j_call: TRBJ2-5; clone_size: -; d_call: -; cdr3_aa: CASSLWGSRGETQYF; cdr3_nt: TGTGCCAGCAGCTTGTGGGGATCCCGAGGGGAGACCCAGTACTTC
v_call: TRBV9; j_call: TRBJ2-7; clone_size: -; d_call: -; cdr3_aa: CASSVGGTGAYEQYF; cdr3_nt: TGTGCCAGCAGCGTCGGCGGGACCGGCGCCTACGAGCAGTACTTC
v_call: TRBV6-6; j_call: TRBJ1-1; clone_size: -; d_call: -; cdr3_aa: CASSYSETLTEAFF; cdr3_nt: TGTGCCAGCAGTTACTCGGAGACGCTCACTGAAGCTTTCTTT
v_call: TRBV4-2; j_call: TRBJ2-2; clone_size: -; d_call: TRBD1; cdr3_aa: CASSQVRGLNTGELFF; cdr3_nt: TGTGCCAGCAGCCAAGTCAGGGGGTTAAACACCGGGGAGCTGTTTTTT
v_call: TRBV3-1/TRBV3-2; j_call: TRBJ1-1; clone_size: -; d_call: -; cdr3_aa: CASSQDLAGVGTEAFF; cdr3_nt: TGTGCCAGCAGCCAAGACCTGGCCGGGGTCGGCACTGAAGCTTTCTTT
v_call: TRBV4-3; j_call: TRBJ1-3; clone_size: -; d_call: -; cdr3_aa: CASSQEITVRNTIYF; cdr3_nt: TGCGCCAGCAGCCAAGAGATAACAGTCAGAAACACCATATATTTT
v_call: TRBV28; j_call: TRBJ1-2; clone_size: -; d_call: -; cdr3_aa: CASSLLAINYGYTF; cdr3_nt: TGTGCCAGCAGTTTATTAGCAATCAACTATGGCTACACCTTC
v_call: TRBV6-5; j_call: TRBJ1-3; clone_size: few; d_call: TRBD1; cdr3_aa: CASSFRQGPSGNTIYF; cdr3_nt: TGTGCCAGCAGTTTCCGACAGGGGCCCTCTGGAAACACCATATATTTT
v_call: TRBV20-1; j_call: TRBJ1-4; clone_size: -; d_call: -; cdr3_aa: CSASHTTGEKLFF; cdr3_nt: TGCAGTGCTAGTCACACGACTGGCGAAAAACTGTTTTTT
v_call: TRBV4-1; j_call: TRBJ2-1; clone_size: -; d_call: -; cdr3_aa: CASSSRGSGSSSYNEQFF; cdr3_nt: TGCGCCAGCAGCTCTCGGGGGAGCGGTAGTAGCTCCTACAATGAGCAGTTCTTC
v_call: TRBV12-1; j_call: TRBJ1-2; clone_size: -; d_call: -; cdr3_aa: CASSFEGTATYGYTF; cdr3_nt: TGTGCCAGCAGCTTTGAGGGGACAGCAACCTATGGCTACACCTTC
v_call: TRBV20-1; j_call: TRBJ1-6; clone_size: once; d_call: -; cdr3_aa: CSASSSYTGTPGLQQHSPLHF; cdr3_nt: TGCAGTGCTAGTAGTTCATATACCGGGACACCCGGCCTTCAGCAACATTCACCCCTCCACTTT
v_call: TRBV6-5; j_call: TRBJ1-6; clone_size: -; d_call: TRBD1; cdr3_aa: CASSSDRAYNSPLHF; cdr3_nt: TGTGCCAGCAGTTCCGACAGGGCTTATAATTCACCCCTCCACTTT
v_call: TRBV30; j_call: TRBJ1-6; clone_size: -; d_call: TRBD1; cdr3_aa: CAWSLGQGVLPLHF; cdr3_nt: TGTGCCTGGAGTCTCGGACAGGGGGTTTTACCCCTCCACTTT
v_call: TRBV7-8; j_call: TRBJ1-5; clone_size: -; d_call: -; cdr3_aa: CASSLSQNQPQHF; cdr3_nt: TGTGCCAGCAGCTTATCCCAGAATCAGCCCCAGCATTTT
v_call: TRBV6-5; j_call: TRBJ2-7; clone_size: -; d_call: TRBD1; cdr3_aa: CASSYSNRGTLYEQYF; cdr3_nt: TGTGCCAGCAGTTACTCGAACAGGGGGACGCTCTACGAGCAGTACTTC
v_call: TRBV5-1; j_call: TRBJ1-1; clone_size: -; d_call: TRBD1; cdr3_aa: CATKEPGQLNTEAFF; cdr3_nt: TGCGCCACCAAGGAACCGGGACAGTTGAACACTGAAGCTTTCTTT
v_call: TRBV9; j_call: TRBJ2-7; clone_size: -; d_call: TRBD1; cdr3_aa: CASSPRQGFKEQYF; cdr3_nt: TGTGCCAGCAGCCCTCGACAGGGATTTAAAGAGCAGTACTTC
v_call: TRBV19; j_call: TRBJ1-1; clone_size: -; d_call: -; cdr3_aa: CASSITGNTEAFF; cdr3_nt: TGTGCCAGTAGTATAACCGGGAACACTGAAGCTTTCTTT
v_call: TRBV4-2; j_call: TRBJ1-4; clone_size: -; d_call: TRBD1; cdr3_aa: CASRLDRGDEKLFF; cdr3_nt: TGTGCCAGCCGCCTGGACAGGGGGGATGAAAAACTGTTTTTT
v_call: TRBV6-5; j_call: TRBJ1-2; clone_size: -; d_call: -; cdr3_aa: CASSTGENYGYTF; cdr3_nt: TGTGCCAGCAGTACCGGAGAGAACTATGGCTACACCTTC
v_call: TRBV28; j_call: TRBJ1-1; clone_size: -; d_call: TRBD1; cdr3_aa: CASAGDRKAFF; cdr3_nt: TGTGCCAGCGCCGGGGACAGGAAAGCTTTCTTT
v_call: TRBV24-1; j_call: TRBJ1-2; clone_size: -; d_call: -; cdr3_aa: CATSSGQIYGYTF; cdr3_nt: TGTGCCACCAGTTCCGGACAAATCTATGGCTACACCTTC
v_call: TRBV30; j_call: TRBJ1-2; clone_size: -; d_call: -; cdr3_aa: CAWSFDRTANYGYTF; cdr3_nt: TGTGCCTGGAGCTTTGACAGGACCGCTAACTATGGCTACACCTTC
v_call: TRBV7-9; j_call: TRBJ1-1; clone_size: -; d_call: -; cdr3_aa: CASSRLVSRGTEAFF; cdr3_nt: TGTGCCAGCAGCCGCTTAGTATCCCGAGGCACTGAAGCTTTCTTT
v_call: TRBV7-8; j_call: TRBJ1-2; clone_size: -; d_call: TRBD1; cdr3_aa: CASSPYPGTGGGYGYTF; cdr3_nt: TGTGCCAGCAGCCCCTACCCCGGGACAGGGGGCGGATATGGCTACACCTTC
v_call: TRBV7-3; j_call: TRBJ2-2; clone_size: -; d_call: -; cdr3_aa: CASSLSRDRRELFF; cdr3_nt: TGTGCCAGCAGCTTAAGCCGGGATCGGCGGGAGCTGTTTTTT
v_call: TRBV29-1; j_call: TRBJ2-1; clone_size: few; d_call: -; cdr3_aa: CSGRSSSEQFF; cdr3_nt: TGCAGCGGCCGGAGTAGTTCGGAGCAGTTCTTC
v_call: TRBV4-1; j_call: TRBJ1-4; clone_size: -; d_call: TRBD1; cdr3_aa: CASSLGRGQDNEKLFF; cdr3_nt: TGCGCCAGCAGCCTCGGAAGGGGGCAGGATAATGAAAAACTGTTTTTT
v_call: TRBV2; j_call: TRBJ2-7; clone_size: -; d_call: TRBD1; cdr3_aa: CASSFTTGGEQYF; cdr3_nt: TGTGCCAGCAGTTTTACGACAGGGGGCGAGCAGTACTTC
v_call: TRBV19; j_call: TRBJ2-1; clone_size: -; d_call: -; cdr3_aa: CASSPSTGGPASGAYNEQFF; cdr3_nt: TGTGCCAGTAGTCCCTCGACAGGGGGCCCGGCTAGCGGGGCGTACAATGAGCAGTTCTTC
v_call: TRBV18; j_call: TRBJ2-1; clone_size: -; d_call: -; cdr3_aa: CASSPPVTGNEQFF; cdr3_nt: TGTGCCAGCTCACCACCGGTGACGGGGAATGAGCAGTTCTTC
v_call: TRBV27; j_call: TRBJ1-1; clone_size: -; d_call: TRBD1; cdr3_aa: CASRRTGGTEAFF; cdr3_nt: TGTGCCAGCCGGCGGACAGGGGGCACTGAAGCTTTCTTT
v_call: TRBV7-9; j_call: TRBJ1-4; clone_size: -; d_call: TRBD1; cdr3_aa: CASSSSLRGPVEKLFF; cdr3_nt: TGTGCCAGCAGTTCTTCCCTCAGGGGGCCCGTAGAAAAACTGTTTTTT
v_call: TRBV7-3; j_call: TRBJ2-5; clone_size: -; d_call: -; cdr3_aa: CASSLTPGWETQYF; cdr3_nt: TGTGCCAGCAGCTTAACTCCGGGGTGGGAGACCCAGTACTTC
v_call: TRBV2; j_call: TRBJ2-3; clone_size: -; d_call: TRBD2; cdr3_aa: CASSDGLAGVSRNTDTQYF; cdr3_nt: TGTGCCAGCAGTGATGGACTAGCGGGGGTGTCTCGTAACACAGATACGCAGTATTTT
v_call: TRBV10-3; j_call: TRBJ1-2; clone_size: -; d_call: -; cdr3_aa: CAISEPGLKGGGYTF; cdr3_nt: TGTGCCATCAGTGAACCGGGACTGAAAGGTGGTGGCTACACCTTC
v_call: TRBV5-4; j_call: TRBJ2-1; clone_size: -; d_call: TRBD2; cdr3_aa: CASSFQAGGDNEQFF; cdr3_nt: TGTGCCAGCAGCTTTCAAGCGGGGGGCGACAATGAGCAGTTCTTC
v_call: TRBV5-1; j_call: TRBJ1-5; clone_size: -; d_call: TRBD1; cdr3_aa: CASSPGQGINQPQHF; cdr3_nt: TGCGCCAGCAGCCCGGGACAGGGTATTAATCAGCCCCAGCATTTT